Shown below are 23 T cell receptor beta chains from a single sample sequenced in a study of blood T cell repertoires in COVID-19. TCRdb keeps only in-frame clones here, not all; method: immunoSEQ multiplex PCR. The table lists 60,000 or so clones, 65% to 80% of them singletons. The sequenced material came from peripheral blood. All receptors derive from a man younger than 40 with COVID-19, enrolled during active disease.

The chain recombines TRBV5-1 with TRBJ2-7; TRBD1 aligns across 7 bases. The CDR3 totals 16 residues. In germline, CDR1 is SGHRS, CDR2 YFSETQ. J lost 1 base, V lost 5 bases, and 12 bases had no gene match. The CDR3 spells CASSPRKGAGSYEQYF. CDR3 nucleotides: TGCGCCAGCAGTCCTCGAAAGGGGGCTGGATCCTACGAGCAGTACTTC.

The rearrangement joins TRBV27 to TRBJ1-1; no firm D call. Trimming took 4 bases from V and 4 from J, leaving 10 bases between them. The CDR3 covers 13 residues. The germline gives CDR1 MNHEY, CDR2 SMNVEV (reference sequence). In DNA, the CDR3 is TGTGCCAGCAGTTACACCGAAATCACTGAAGCTTTCTTT. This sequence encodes CASSYTEITEAFF.

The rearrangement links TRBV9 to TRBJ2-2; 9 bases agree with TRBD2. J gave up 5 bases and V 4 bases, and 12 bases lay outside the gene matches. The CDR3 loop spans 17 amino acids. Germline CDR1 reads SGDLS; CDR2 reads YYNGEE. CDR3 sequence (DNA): TGTGCCAGCAGCCCCATACCGCTAGCGGGACGGACCGGGGAGCTGTTTTTT. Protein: CASSPIPLAGRTGELFF.

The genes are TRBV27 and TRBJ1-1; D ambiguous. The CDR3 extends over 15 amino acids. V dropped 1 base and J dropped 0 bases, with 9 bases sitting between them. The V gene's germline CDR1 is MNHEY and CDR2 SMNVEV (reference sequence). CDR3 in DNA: TGTGCCAGCAGTTTATGGCCGGGGATGAACACTGAAGCTTTCTTT. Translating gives CASSLWPGMNTEAFF.

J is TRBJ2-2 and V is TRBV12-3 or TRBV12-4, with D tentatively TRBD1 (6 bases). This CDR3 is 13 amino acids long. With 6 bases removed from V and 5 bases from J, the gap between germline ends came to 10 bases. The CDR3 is CASSTGQTGELFF. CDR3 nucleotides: TGTGCCAGCAGCACAGGGCAAACCGGGGAGCTGTTTTTT.

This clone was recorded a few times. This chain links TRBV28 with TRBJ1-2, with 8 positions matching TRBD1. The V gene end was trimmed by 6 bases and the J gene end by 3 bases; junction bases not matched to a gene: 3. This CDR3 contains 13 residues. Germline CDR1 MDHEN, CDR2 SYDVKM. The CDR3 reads CASRPGQDYGYTF. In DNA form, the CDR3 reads TGTGCCAGCAGACCGGGACAGGACTATGGCTACACCTTC.

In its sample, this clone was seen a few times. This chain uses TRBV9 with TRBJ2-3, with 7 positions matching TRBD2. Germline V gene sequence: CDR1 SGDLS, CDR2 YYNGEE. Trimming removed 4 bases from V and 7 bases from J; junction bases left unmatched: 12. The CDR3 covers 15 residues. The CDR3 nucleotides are TGTGCCAGCAGCTCCTCGGGGGGTCTAACGTATACGCAGTATTTT. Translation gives CASSSSGGLTYTQYF.

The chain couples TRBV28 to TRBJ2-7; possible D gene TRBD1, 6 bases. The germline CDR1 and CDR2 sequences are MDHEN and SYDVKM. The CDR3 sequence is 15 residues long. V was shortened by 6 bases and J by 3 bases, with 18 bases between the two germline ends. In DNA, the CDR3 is TGTGCCAGCAGCACCTGGGGGCTAAGGGTCTACGAGCAGTACTTC. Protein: CASSTWGLRVYEQYF.

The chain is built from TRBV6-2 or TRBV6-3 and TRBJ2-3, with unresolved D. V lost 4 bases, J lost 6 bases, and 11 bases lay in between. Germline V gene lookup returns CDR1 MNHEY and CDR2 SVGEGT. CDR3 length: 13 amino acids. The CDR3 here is CASSSHFWDTQYF. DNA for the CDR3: TGTGCCAGCAGTTCCCACTTCTGGGATACGCAGTATTTT.

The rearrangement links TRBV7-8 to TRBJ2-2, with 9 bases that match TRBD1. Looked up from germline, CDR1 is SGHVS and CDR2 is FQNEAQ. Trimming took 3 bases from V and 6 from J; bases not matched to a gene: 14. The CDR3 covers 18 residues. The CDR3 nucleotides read TGTGCCAGCAGCTTCGATATAGAGGGACAGGGTATGCCCGGGGAGCTGTTTTTT. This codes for CASSFDIEGQGMPGELFF.

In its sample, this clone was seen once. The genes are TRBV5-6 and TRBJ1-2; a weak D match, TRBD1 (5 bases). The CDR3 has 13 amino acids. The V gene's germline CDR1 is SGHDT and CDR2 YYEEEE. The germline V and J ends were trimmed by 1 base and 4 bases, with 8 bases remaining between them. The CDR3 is CASSLIGGYGYTF. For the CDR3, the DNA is TGTGCCAGCAGCTTGATCGGGGGCTATGGCTACACCTTC.

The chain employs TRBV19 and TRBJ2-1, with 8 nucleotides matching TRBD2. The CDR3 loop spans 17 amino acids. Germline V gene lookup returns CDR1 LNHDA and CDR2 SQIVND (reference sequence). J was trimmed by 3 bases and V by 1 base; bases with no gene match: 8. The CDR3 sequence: CASSIGSGAGGYNEQFF. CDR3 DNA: TGTGCCAGTAGTATAGGGTCCGGTGCGGGGGGCTACAATGAGCAGTTCTTC.

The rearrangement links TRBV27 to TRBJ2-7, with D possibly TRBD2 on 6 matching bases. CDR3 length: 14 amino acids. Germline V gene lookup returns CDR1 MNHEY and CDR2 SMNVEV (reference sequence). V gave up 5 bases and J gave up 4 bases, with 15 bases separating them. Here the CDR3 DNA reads TGTGCCAGCAGTCCCACCACGGGAGCGTACGAGCAGTACTTC. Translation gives CASSPTTGAYEQYF.

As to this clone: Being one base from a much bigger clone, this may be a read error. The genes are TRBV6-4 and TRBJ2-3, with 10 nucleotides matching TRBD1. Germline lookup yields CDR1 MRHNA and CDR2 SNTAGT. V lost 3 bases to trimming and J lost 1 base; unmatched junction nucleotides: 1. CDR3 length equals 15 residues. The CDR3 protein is CASSEGTGGTDTQYF. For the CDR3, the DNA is TGTGCCAGCAGTGAGGGGACAGGGGGCACAGATACGCAGTATTTT.

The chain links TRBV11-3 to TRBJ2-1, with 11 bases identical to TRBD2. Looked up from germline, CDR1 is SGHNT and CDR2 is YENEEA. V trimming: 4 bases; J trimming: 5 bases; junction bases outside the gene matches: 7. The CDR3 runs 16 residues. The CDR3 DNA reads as TGTGCCAGCAGCTCCACTAGCGGGAGATTAGACAATGAGCAGTTCTTC. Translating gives CASSSTSGRLDNEQFF.

CDR3 residues: CATSSRGERGASETQYF. The CDR3 region has the DNA TGTGCCACCAGCAGCAGAGGGGAGCGGGGGGCCTCAGAGACCCAGTACTTC. The V gene is TRBV15, the J gene TRBJ2-5, with 9 bases aligning to TRBD2. The CDR3 sequence is 17 residues long. V shed 3 bases, J shed 4 bases, and the junction held 12 bases outside the gene matches. Germline CDR1 LNHNV, CDR2 YYDKDF (reference sequence).

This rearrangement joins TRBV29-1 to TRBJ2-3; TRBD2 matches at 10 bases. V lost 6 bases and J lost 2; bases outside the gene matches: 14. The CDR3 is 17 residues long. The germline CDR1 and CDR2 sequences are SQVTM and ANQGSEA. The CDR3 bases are TGCAGCGTCCCTTGGGGTTCTAGCGGGAGTTACACAGATACGCAGTATTTT. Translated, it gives CSVPWGSSGSYTDTQYF.

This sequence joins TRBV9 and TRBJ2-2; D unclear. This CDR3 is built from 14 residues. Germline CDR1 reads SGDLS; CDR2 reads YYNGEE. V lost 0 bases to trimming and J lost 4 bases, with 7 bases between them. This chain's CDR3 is CASSVAHVTGELFF. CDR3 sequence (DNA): TGTGCCAGCAGCGTAGCACACGTCACCGGGGAGCTGTTTTTT.

This CDR3 reads CASSQAGGERAGNTIYF. The CDR3 nucleotides are TGTGCCAGCAGCCAAGCGGGGGGGGAAAGGGCTGGAAACACCATATATTTT. The chain combines TRBV4-2 with TRBJ1-3; a possible D gene is TRBD1 (5 bases). This CDR3 spans 17 amino acids. Germline V gene sequence: CDR1 LGHNA, CDR2 YNFKEQ. The V end was cut by 1 base, the J end by 2 bases, with 15 bases between.

In DNA form, the CDR3 reads TGTGCCTTTGGACTGGTAACCTACGAGCAGTACTTC. Its protein product is CAFGLVTYEQYF. The chain carries TRBV30 and TRBJ2-7; D may be TRBD2 (5 bases). Germline-derived CDR1 and CDR2 are GTSNPN and SVGIG (reference sequence). The CDR3 extends over 12 amino acids. V lost 7 bases and J lost 2, with 12 bases in between.

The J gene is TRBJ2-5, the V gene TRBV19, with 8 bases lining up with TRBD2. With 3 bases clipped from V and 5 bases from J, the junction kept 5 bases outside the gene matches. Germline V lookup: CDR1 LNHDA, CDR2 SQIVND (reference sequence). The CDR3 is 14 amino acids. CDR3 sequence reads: CASSIGGGRETQYF. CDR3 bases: TGTGCCAGTAGTATCGGGGGGGGGCGTGAGACCCAGTACTTC.

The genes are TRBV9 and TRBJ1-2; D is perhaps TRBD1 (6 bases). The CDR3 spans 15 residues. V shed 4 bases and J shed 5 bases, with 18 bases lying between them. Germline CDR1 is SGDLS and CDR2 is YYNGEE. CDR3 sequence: CASSSRGGTLYGYTF. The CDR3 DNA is TGTGCCAGCAGCTCCCGAGGTGGGACACTATATGGCTACACCTTC.

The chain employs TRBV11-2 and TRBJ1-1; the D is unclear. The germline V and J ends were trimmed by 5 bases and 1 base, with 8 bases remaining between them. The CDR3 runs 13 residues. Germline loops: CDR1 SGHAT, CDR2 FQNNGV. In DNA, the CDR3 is TGTGCCAGCAGCCCCTCGGGGAACACTGAAGCTTTCTTT. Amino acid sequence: CASSPSGNTEAFF.